This T cell receptor beta chain originates from a study of cytotoxic CD8 clonotypes in ibrutinib-treated CLL. Study at large: For this cohort, patients were some eleven relapsed/refractory and under 16 treatment-naive, while 17 were IGHV unmutated.

Generated by immunoSEQ multiplex PCR, the TCRdb table keeps only in-frame clones and is missing some. The sample has about 49,000 clones; about half are singletons. Study-wide results and caveats: Clonality was higher at ibrutinib response and returned toward baseline at progression. Clonality at baseline surpassed age-matched healthy donors and tracked circulating CD8+ T-cell counts.

V dropped 5 bases and J dropped 5 bases, with 18 bases sitting between them. This CDR3 contains 15 residues. The V gene's germline CDR1 is LNHDA and CDR2 SQIVND (reference sequence). About this clone itself: What it binds is unknown.

This material consisted of PBMCs, taken after 12 months of ibrutinib treatment. The rearrangement joins TRBV19 to TRBJ2-5; the D gene is possibly TRBD1 (6 bases). The clonotype comes from a human donor with chronic lymphocytic leukemia. This chain's CDR3 is CASSSYSTGKETQYF. The CDR3 DNA sequence: TGTGCCAGTAGTTCATATTCAACAGGGAAGGAGACCCAGTACTTC.